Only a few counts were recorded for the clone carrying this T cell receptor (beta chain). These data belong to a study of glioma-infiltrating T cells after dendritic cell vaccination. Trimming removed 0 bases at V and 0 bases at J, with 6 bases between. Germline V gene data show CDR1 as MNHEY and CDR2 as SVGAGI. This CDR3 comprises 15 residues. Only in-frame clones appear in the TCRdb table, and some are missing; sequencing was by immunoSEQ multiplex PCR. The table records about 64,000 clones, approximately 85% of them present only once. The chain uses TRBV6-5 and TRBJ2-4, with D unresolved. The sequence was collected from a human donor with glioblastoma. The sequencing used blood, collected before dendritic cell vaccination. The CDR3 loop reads CASSYSAQAKNIQYF. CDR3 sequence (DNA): TGTGCCAGCAGTTACTCAGCCCAAGCCAAAAACATTCAGTACTTC.